This T cell receptor beta chain was identified during a study of T cell responses to AZD1222 COVID-19 vaccine. Germline V CDR1 and CDR2: MGHRA, YSYEKL. This CDR3 is 12 amino acids long. Trimming left V 4 bases short and J 7 bases short, with 10 bases between. Sequenced by immunoSEQ multiplex PCR; TCRdb stores in-frame clones only, minus some. The repertoire includes over 100,000 clones, approximately 90% of them detected once, and 6% to 7.5% sits in the top ten. The specimen comprised peripheral blood, sampled on day 0 of AZD1222 vaccination. The clonotype was recovered from an adult in good health. This chain uses TRBV4-1 with TRBJ2-5, with unresolved D. The CDR3 sequence: CASSPNSATQYF. CDR3 DNA sequence: TGCGCCAGCAGCCCGAACTCGGCGACCCAGTACTTC.